The 15 T cell receptor beta chains given below trace back to one sample, sequenced in a study of blood T cell repertoires in COVID-19. Using immunoSEQ multiplex PCR, the repertoire was profiled, and TCRdb retains in-frame clones only, with some absent. Seen here are 280,000 or so clones, about 85% observed once, and the top ten hold 10% to 15%. The sample taken for sequencing was peripheral blood. Every receptor here comes from a human donor in a cohort sampled during active COVID-19.

This clone was detected a few times. The gene calls are TRBV19 and TRBJ1-6; 7 nucleotides match TRBD1. This CDR3 comprises 16 residues. CDR1 and CDR2 from the germline V gene are LNHDA and SQIVND (reference sequence). After removal of 6 bases from V and 7 bases from J, the junction contained 12 bases not matched to a gene. The CDR3 is CASRKQGRAFNSPLHF. DNA of the CDR3: TGTGCCAGTAGGAAACAGGGGCGAGCTTTCAATTCACCCCTCCACTTT.

The chain joins TRBV7-2 to TRBJ2-1; 7 nucleotides match TRBD2. CDR3 size: 14 residues. CDR1 and CDR2 from the germline V gene are SGHTA and FQGNSA. Losses at the gene ends were 2 bases for V and 9 bases for J; bases not matched to a gene: 7. The CDR3 region has the DNA TGTGCCAGCAGCTTAAGGTCTACGGGGGGTGAGCAGTTCTTC. Its translation is CASSLRSTGGEQFF. The full variable domain, completed using reference TRBV7-2 and TRBJ2-1, is GAGVSQSPSNKVTEKGKDVELRCDPISGHTALYWYRQSLGQGLEFLIYFQGNSAPDKSGLPSDRFSAERTGGSVSTLTIQRTQQEDSAVYLCASSLRSTGGEQFFGPGTRLTVL.

The genes are TRBV10-3 and TRBJ1-5, with 10 positions matching TRBD1. Germline trimming cut 6 bases from V and 7 bases from J; bases unmatched to any gene: 6. CDR1 and CDR2 from the germline V gene are ENHRY and SYGVKD. There are 14 residues in the CDR3. The CDR3 nucleotides read TGTGCCATCAGGGGGACAGGGGAGGAACAGCCCCAGCATTTT. Translating gives CAIRGTGEEQPQHF.

This clone was observed a handful of times. The chain recombines TRBV6-5 with TRBJ2-7, with 11 bases fitting TRBD2. The CDR3 consists of 15 residues. The J segment lost 2 bases and the V segment lost 5 bases, leaving 5 bases of the junction unmatched. CDR1 MNHEY and CDR2 SVGAGI come from the germline V gene. CDR3 bases: TGTGCCAGCAGTCGAGGACTAGCGGGTCCCTACGAGCAGTACTTC. This codes for CASSRGLAGPYEQYF.

In its sample, this clone was seen a few times. The chain's CDR3 is CASSPLGSAGELFF. The DNA of the CDR3 is TGCGCCAGCAGTCCACTCGGGAGTGCCGGGGAGCTGTTTTTT. The V and J genes are TRBV10-2 and TRBJ2-2; TRBD2 is a possible D gene (6 bases). V was cut by 5 bases and J by 6 bases, with 13 bases left in between. CDR3 length: 14 residues. Germline V gene data show CDR1 as WSHSY and CDR2 as SAAADI.

V and J are TRBV19 and TRBJ2-2, with 15 bases lining up with TRBD2. Unmatched junction bases numbered 12, after V lost 10 bases and J lost 6 bases. The germline CDR1 and CDR2 sequences are LNHDA and SQIVND (reference sequence). The length of the CDR3 is 17 residues. The CDR3 is CATSPIGLAGGSGELFF. In DNA, the CDR3 is TGTGCCACAAGCCCGATTGGACTAGCGGGAGGGTCCGGGGAGCTGTTTTTT.

J is TRBJ2-7 and V is TRBV13, with D uncertain. There are 12 residues in the CDR3. V was pared by 0 bases and J by 6 bases, with 6 bases between. CDR1 is PRHDT and CDR2 is FYEKMQ in the germline V gene (reference sequence). The CDR3 bases are TGTGCCAGCAGCTTAGGCCCCGGCGAGCAGTACTTC. Its translation is CASSLGPGEQYF. Full variable domain (rest looked up from reference TRBV13 and TRBJ2-7): AAGVIQSPRHLIKEKRETATLKCYPIPRHDTVYWYQQGPGQDPQFLISFYEKMQSDKGSIPDRFSAQQFSDYHSELNMSSLELGDSALYFCASSLGPGEQYFGPGTRLTVT.

This sequence joins TRBV19 and TRBJ2-3; 10 bases are shared with TRBD2. CDR1 is LNHDA and CDR2 is SQIVND in the germline V gene (reference sequence). This CDR3 comprises 16 residues. J lost 1 base, V lost 3 bases, and 4 bases had no gene match. The CDR3: CASSMRLAGGTDTQYF. For the CDR3, the DNA is TGTGCCAGTAGTATGAGGCTAGCGGGAGGCACAGATACGCAGTATTTT.

With regard to this clone: At one end the junction does not follow the germline gene, possibly because of a read error. The chain employs TRBV6-1 and TRBJ2-7; 12 nucleotides match TRBD2. The germline gives CDR1 MNHNS, CDR2 SASEGT. The CDR3 totals 15 residues. The CDR3: CASSEFPSGRAQIGF. The DNA for the CDR3 is TGTGCCAGCAGTGAGTTTCCTAGCGGGAGGGCCCAAATCGGCTTC.

The J gene is TRBJ2-7, the V gene TRBV4-1; TRBD2 matches at 15 bases. This CDR3 spans 17 amino acids. Trimming cost V 0 bases and J 8 bases; bases outside gene matches: 8. Germline V CDR1 and CDR2: MGHRA, YSYEKL. This chain's CDR3 is CASSQEARTSGREKQYF. DNA for the CDR3: TGCGCCAGCAGCCAAGAAGCTAGGACTAGCGGGAGGGAAAAGCAGTACTTC.

CDR3 sequence: CASSYGTLQLGYTF. The CDR3 DNA follows: TGTGCCAGCAGTTACGGGACACTCCAATTGGGTTACACCTTC. The chain recombines TRBV6-6 with TRBJ1-2, with D possibly being TRBD1 (6 bases). Germline V lookup: CDR1 MNHNY, CDR2 SVGAGI (reference sequence). V was pared by 2 bases and J by 11 bases, with 18 bases between. This CDR3 is built from 14 residues.

V gene TRBV9 combines with J gene TRBJ2-4; D ambiguous. CDR1 SGDLS and CDR2 YYNGEE come from the germline V gene. V shed 0 bases and J shed 1 base, with 11 bases lying between them. This CDR3 region has 16 residues. In nucleotides, the CDR3 is TGTGCCAGCAGCGTAGGAGAGACTGTTGCCAAAAACATTCAGTACTTC. It specifies CASSVGETVAKNIQYF.

This clone was detected once. The rearrangement joins TRBV6-6 to TRBJ2-1; D not certain. Germline V lookup: CDR1 MNHNY, CDR2 SVGAGI (reference sequence). V lost 5 bases, J lost 7 bases, and 12 bases lay in between. The CDR3 sequence is 13 residues long. CDR3 in amino acids: CASSRPTRNEQFF. CDR3 bases: TGTGCCAGCAGTCGACCTACTCGGAATGAGCAGTTCTTC.

This chain links TRBV7-8 with TRBJ1-2, with 7 positions matching TRBD1. The V segment lost 1 base and the J segment 4 bases; nucleotides outside the gene matches: 3. This CDR3 has 14 amino acids. CDR1 and CDR2 (germline): SGHVS, FQNEAQ. CDR3 protein: CASSLVDRPYGYTF. The CDR3 DNA reads as TGTGCCAGCAGCTTAGTGGACAGGCCCTATGGCTACACCTTC.

This clone appeared once. The chain combines TRBV7-9 with TRBJ1-5; TRBD1 matches 8 bases. CDR1 is SEHNR and CDR2 is FQNEAQ in the germline V gene (reference sequence). CDR3 size: 15 residues. The V segment lost 4 bases and the J segment 4 bases; nucleotides outside the gene matches: 6. The CDR3 DNA reads as TGTGCCAGCAGCTACGGACAGGGAGTAAATCAGCCCCAGCATTTT. This codes for CASSYGQGVNQPQHF.